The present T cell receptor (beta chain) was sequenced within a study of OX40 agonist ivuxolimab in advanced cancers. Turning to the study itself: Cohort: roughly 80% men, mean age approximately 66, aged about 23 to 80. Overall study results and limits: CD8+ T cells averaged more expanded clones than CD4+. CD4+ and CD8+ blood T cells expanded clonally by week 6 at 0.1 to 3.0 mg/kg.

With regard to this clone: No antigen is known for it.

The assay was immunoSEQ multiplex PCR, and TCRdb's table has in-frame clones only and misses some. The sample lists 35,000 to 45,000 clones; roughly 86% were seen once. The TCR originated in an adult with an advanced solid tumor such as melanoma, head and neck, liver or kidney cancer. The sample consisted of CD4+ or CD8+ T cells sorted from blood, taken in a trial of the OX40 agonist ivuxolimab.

CDR3 nucleotide sequence: TGCGCCAGCAGTGAGGGGGTTCCCGAGCAGTACGTC. This gives the protein CASSEGVPEQYV. This chain connects TRBV10-2 to TRBJ2-7; D not resolved. The V end lost 2 bases, the J end lost 6 bases, and 8 bases lay between the germline ends. The CDR3 is made up of 12 amino acids. Germline V gives CDR1 WSHSY, CDR2 SAAADI.